This T cell receptor beta chain was profiled in a study of cytomegalovirus exposure and HLA in healthy donors. V was shortened by 0 bases and J by 0 bases, with 4 bases between the two germline ends. The CDR3 totals 14 residues. The germline V gene encodes CDR1 SGHDT and CDR2 YYEEEE. This clone came up once. Donors showed nominal health when sampled, although they likely had unrecorded immune exposures. Primers: 60 Vbeta forward and 13 Jbeta reverse. The data were produced by immunoSEQ multiplex PCR, yet TCRdb's version contains in-frame clones alone and is incomplete. The table has about 90,000 clones, about 72% seen once.

The sequence was collected from a woman in her fifties or sixties in good health and CMV-seropositive. This chain connects TRBV5-6 to TRBJ2-4; no clear D gene. The sequenced sample was PBMCs. The CDR3 is CASSLALAKNIQYF. CDR3 DNA sequence: TGTGCCAGCAGCTTGGCTCTAGCCAAAAACATTCAGTACTTC.